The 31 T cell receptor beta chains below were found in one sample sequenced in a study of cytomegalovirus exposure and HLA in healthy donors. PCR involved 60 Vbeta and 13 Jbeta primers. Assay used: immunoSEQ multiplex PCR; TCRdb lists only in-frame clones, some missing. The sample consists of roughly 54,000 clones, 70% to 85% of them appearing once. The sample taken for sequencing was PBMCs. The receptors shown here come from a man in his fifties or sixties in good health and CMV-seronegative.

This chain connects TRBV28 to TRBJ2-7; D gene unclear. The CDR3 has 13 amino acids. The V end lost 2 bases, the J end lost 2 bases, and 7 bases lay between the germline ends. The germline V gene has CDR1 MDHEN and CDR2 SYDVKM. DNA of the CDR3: TGTGCCAGCAGTTTACCCCTCCCCTACGAGCAGTACTTC. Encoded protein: CASSLPLPYEQYF.

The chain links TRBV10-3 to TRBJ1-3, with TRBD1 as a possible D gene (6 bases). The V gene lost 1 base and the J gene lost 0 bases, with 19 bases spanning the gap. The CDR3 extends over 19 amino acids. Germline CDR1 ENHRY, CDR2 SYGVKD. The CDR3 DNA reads TGTGCCATCAGTGAGTTGCTCACTCAGGGGCCGTTCTCTGGAAACACCATATATTTT. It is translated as CAISELLTQGPFSGNTIYF.

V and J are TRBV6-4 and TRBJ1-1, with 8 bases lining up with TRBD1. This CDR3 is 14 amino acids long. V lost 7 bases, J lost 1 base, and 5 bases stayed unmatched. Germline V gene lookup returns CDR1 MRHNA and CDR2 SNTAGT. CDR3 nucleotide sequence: TGTGCCAGCAAAATTGGACAGGGGAACACTGAAGCTTTCTTT. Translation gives CASKIGQGNTEAFF.

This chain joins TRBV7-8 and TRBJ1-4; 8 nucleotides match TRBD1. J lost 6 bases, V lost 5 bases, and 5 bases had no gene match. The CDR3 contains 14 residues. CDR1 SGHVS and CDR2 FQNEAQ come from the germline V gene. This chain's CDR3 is CASSTGQGDEKLFF. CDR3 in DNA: TGTGCCAGCAGCACCGGACAGGGTGATGAAAAACTGTTTTTT.

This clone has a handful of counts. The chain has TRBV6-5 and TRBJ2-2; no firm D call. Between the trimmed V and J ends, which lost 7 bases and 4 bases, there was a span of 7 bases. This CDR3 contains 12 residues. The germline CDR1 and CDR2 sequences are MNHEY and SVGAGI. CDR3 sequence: CASTPSTGELFF. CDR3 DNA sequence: TGTGCCAGCACTCCGAGCACCGGGGAGCTGTTTTTT.

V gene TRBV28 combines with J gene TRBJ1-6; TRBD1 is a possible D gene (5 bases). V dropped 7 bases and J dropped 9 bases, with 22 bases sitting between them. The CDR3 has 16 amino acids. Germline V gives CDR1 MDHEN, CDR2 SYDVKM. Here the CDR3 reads CASTKTGPGMGSPLHF. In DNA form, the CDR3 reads TGTGCCAGCACCAAAACCGGGCCAGGGATGGGTTCACCCCTCCACTTT.

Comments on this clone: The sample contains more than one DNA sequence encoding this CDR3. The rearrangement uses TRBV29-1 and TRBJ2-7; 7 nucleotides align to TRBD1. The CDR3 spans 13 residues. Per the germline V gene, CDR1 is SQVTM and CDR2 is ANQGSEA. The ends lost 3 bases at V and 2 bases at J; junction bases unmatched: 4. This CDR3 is CSVDGTETYEQYF. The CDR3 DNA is TGCAGCGTTGACGGGACAGAAACCTACGAGCAGTACTTC.

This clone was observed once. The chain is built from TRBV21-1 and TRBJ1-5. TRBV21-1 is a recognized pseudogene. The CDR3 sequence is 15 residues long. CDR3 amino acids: CASIFTGRGNQPQHF. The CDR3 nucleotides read TGTGCCAGCATTTTTACAGGGAGGGGCAATCAGCCCCAGCATTTT.

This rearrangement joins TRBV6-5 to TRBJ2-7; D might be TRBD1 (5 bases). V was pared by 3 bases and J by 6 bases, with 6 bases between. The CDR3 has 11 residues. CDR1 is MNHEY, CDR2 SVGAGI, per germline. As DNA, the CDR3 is TGTGCCAGCAGTTATAGGGGCGAGCAGTACTTC. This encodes CASSYRGEQYF.

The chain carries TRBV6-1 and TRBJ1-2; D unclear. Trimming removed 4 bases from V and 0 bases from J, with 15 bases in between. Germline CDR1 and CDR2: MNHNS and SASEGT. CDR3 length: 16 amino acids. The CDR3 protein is CASSAGLVTSNYGYTF. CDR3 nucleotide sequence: TGTGCCAGCAGTGCGGGTTTGGTGACCTCTAACTATGGCTACACCTTC.

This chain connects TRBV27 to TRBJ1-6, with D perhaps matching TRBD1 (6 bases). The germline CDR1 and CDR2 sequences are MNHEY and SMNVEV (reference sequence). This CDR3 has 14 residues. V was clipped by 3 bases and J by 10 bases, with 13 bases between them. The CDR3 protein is CASSFRGLGSPLHF. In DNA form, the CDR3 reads TGTGCCAGCAGTTTCAGGGGTTTGGGGTCACCCCTCCACTTT.

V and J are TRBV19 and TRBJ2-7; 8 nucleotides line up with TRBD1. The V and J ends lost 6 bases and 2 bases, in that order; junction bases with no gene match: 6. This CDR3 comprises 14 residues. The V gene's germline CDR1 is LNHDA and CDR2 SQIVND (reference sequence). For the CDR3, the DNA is TGTGCCAGTAGCCGACAGGGGCCGCCCTACGAGCAGTACTTC. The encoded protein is CASSRQGPPYEQYF. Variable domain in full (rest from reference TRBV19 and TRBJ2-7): DGGITQSPKYLFRKEGQNVTLSCEQNLNHDAMYWYRQDPGQGLRLIYYSQIVNDFQKGDIAEGYSVSREKKESFPLTVTSAQKNPTAFYLCASSRQGPPYEQYFGPGTRLTVT.

CDR3 nucleotide sequence: TGTGCCAGCTCACCGGGGCAGGGGTATGAAAAACTGTTTTTT. Its protein product is CASSPGQGYEKLFF. This chain connects TRBV18 to TRBJ1-4; D perhaps matches TRBD1 (6 bases). From germline, CDR1 is KGHSH and CDR2 LQKENI. The CDR3 extends over 14 amino acids. With 3 bases removed from V and 6 bases from J, the gap between germline ends came to 11 bases.

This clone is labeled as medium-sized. The CDR3 loop reads CASSERPGNEQFF. The CDR3 nucleotides are TGCGCCAGCAGTGAGAGGCCCGGGAATGAGCAGTTCTTC. The chain combines TRBV10-1 with TRBJ2-1; D uncertain. V was cut by 2 bases and J by 7 bases, with 9 bases left in between. CDR1 is WNHNN, CDR2 SYGVQD, per germline (reference sequence). The CDR3 covers 13 residues.

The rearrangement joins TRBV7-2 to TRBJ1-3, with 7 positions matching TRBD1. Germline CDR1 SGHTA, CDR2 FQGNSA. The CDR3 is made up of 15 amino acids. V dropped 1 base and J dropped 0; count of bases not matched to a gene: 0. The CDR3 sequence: CASSLEGASGNTIYF. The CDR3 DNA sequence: TGTGCCAGCAGCTTAGAGGGGGCCTCTGGAAACACCATATATTTT.

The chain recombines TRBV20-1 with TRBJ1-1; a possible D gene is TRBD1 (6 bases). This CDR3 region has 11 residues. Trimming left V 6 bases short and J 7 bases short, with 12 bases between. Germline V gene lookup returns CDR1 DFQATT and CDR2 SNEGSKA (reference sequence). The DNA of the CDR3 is TGCAGTGCCCCGGGGACACTTGAAGCTTTCTTT. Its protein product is CSAPGTLEAFF.

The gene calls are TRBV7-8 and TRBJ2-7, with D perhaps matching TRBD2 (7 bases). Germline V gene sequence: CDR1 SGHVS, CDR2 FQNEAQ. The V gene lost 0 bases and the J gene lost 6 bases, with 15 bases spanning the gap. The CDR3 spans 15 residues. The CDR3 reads CASSLAGGTNSEQYF. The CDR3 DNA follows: TGTGCCAGCAGCTTAGCGGGAGGGACAAATAGCGAGCAGTACTTC.

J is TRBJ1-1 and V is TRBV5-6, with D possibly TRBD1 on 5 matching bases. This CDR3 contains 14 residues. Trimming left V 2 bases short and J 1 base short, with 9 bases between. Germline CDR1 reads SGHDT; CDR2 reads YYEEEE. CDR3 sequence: CASSFQGSNTEAFF. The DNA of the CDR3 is TGTGCCAGCAGCTTCCAGGGATCGAACACTGAAGCTTTCTTT. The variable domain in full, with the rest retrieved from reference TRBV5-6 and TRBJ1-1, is DAGVTQSPTHLIKTRGQQVTLRCSPKSGHDTVSWYQQALGQGPQFIFQYYEEEERQRGNFPDRFSGHQFPNYSSELNVNALLLGDSALYLCASSFQGSNTEAFFGQGTRLTVV.

CDR3 residues: CASSQQQIEAFF. The CDR3 DNA reads as TGTGCCAGCAGTCAGCAACAGATCGAAGCTTTCTTT. The chain combines TRBV11-2 with TRBJ1-1; D ambiguous. The CDR3 sequence is 12 residues long. Germline CDR1 and CDR2: SGHAT and FQNNGV. V was cut by 6 bases and J by 8 bases, with 13 bases left in between. The entire variable domain, with the rest obtained from reference TRBV11-2 and TRBJ1-1, is as follows: EAGVAQSPRYKIIEKRQSVAFWCNPISGHATLYWYQQILGQGPKLLIQFQNNGVVDDSQLPKDRFSAERLKGVDSTLKIQPAKLEDSAVYLCASSQQQIEAFFGQGTRLTVV.

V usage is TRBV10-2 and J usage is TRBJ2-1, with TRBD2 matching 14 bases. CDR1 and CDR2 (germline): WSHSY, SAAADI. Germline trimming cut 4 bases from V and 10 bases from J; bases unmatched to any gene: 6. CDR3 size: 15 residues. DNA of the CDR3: TGCGCCAGCAGTGTTGGACTAGCGGGGGGCAGGGAGCAGTTCTTC. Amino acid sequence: CASSVGLAGGREQFF.

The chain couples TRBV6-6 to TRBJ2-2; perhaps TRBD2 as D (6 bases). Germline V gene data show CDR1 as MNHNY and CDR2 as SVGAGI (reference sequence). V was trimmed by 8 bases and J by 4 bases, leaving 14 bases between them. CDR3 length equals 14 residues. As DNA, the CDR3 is TGTGCCAGCGCTACGGGGGTCGGCACCGGGGAGCTGTTTTTT. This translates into CASATGVGTGELFF.

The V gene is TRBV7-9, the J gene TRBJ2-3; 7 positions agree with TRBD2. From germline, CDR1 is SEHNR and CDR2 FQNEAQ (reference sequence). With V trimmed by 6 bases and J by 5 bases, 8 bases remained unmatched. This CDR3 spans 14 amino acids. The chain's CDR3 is CASRGGGTRDTQYF. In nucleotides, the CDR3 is TGTGCCAGCAGGGGCGGGGGTACTCGAGATACGCAGTATTTT.

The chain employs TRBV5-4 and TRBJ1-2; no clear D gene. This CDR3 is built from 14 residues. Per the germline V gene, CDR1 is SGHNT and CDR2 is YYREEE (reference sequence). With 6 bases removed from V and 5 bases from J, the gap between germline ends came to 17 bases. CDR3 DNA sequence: TGTGCCAGCACTATGGGTCGGGAGAAGTATGGCTACACCTTC. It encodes CASTMGREKYGYTF. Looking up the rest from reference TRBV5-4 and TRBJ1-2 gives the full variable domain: ETGVTQSPTHLIKTRGQQVTLRCSSQSGHNTVSWYQQALGQGPQFIFQYYREEENGRGNFPPRFSGLQFPNYSSELNVNALELDDSALYLCASTMGREKYGYTFGSGTRLTVV.

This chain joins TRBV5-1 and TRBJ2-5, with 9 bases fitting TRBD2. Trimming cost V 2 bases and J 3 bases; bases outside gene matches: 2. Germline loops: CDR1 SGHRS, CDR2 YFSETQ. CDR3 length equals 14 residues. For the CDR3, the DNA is TGCGCCAGCAGCTTTAGCGGGGGCGAAGAGACCCAGTACTTC. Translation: CASSFSGGEETQYF.

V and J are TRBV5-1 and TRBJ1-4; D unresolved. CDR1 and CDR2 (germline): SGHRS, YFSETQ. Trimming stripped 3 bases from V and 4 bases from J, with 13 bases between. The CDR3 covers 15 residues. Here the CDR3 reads CASSSGEVYNEKLFF. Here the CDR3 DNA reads TGCGCCAGCAGCTCCGGGGAGGTCTATAATGAAAAACTGTTTTTT.

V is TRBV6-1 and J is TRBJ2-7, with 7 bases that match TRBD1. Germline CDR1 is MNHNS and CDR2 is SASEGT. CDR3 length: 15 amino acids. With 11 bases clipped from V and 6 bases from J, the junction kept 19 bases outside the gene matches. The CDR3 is CALQGRNTHPGEQYF. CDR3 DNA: TGTGCCCTACAGGGGCGGAATACCCACCCTGGCGAGCAGTACTTC.

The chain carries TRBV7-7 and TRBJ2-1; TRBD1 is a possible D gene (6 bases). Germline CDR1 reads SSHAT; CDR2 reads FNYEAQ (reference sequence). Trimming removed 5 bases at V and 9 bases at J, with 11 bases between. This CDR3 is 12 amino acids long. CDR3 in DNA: TGTGCCAGCAGCAAAGGGGGTAGTGAGCAGTTCTTC. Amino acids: CASSKGGSEQFF.

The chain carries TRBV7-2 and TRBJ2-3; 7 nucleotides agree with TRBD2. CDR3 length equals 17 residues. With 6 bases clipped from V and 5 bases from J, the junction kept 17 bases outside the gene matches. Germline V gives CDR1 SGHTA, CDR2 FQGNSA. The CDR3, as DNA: TGTGCCAGCAGTTCAATCCTTGCGGCCCAGCGGGGAGATACGCAGTATTTT. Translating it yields CASSSILAAQRGDTQYF.

CDR3: CASSATSGGANTGELFF. CDR3 nucleotide sequence: TGTGCCAGCAGTGCGACTAGCGGGGGGGCGAACACCGGGGAGCTGTTTTTT. The rearrangement joins TRBV6-1 to TRBJ2-2; 14 positions agree with TRBD2. V was pared by 4 bases and J by 0 bases, with 1 base of the junction left unmatched. In germline, CDR1 is MNHNS, CDR2 SASEGT. The CDR3 runs 17 residues.

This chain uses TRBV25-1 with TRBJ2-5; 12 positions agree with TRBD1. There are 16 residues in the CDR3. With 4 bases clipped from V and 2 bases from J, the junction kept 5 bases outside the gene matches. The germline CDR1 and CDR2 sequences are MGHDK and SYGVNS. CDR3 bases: TGTGCCAGCAGTGCCGGGACAGGGGGCCGGCAAGAGACCCAGTACTTC. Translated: CASSAGTGGRQETQYF.

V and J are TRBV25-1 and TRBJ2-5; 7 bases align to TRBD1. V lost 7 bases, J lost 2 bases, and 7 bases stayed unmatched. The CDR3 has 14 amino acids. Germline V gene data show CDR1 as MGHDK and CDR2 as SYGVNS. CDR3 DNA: TGTGCCAGCACCCCGGACAGGTATCAAGAGACCCAGTACTTC. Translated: CASTPDRYQETQYF.